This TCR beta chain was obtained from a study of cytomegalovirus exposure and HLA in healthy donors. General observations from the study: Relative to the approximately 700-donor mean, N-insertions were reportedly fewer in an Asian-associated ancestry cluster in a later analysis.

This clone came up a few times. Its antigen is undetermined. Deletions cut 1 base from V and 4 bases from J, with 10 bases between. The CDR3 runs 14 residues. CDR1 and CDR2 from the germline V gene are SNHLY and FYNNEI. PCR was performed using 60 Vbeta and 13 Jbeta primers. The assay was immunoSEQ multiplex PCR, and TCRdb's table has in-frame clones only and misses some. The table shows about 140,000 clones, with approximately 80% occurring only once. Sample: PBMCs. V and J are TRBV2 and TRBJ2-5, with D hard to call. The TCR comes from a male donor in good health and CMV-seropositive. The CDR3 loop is CASSEDRSIETQYF. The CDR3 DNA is TGTGCCAGCAGTGAAGACCGGTCTATAGAGACCCAGTACTTC.